The 26 T cell receptor beta chains presented below share a single source sample, sequenced in a study of cytomegalovirus exposure and HLA in healthy donors. The PCR used 60 Vbeta and 13 Jbeta primers. Generated by immunoSEQ multiplex PCR, the TCRdb table keeps only in-frame clones and is missing some. The sample lists a few hundred thousand clones, 60% to 80% occurring once. The sequencing sample was made of PBMCs. The receptors were sampled from a man aged 18 to 35 in good health and CMV-seronegative.

The chain couples TRBV28 to TRBJ1-2; 11 bases map to TRBD1. Germline V gene lookup returns CDR1 MDHEN and CDR2 SYDVKM. This CDR3 is built from 15 residues. Losses at the gene ends were 5 bases for V and 5 bases for J; bases not matched to a gene: 7. The CDR3 reads CASSGTGQGVYGYTF. The CDR3 region has the DNA TGTGCCAGCAGTGGGACGGGACAGGGGGTGTATGGCTACACCTTC.

The chain combines TRBV7-9 with TRBJ2-3; 7 bases align to TRBD2. CDR3 length: 16 amino acids. Germline values: CDR1 SEHNR, CDR2 FQNEAQ (reference sequence). Unmatched junction bases numbered 11, after V lost 4 bases and J lost 4 bases. CDR3 nucleotide sequence: TGTGCCAGCAGCTCCAGGTGGGGGGGTTATTCAGATACGCAGTATTTT. As protein: CASSSRWGGYSDTQYF.

This sequence joins TRBV19 and TRBJ2-1; 8 bases fit TRBD1. CDR1 is LNHDA, CDR2 SQIVND, per germline (reference sequence). The CDR3 runs to 13 residues. V dropped 3 bases and J dropped 11; count of bases not matched to a gene: 6. This CDR3 is CASSILNRGKQFF. The CDR3 DNA follows: TGTGCCAGTAGTATCCTGAACAGGGGGAAGCAGTTCTTC.

This clone has a handful of counts. V and J are TRBV7-9 and TRBJ1-1; no reliable D call. Germline V gene data show CDR1 as SEHNR and CDR2 as FQNEAQ (reference sequence). The CDR3 runs 13 residues. Between the trimmed V and J ends, which lost 3 bases and 9 bases, there was a span of 14 bases. The CDR3 loop reads CASSFGSAVQAFF. CDR3 sequence (DNA): TGTGCCAGCAGCTTCGGCAGCGCGGTTCAAGCTTTCTTT. Using reference TRBV7-9 and TRBJ1-1 for the parts outside the CDR3, the full variable domain is DTGVSQNPRHKITKRGQNVTFRCDPISEHNRLYWYRQTLGQGPEFLTYFQNEAQLEKSRLLSDRFSAERPKGSFSTLEIQRTEQGDSAMYLCASSFGSAVQAFFGQGTRLTVV.

This clone was found a few times. The rearrangement joins TRBV7-9 to TRBJ2-3, with 7 bases lining up with TRBD2. Germline CDR1 SEHNR, CDR2 FQNEAQ (reference sequence). V was pared by 5 bases and J by 0 bases, with 5 bases of the junction left unmatched. The CDR3 has 15 amino acids. The CDR3 loop reads CASSTSGASTDTQYF. The CDR3 nucleotides are TGTGCCAGCAGCACCAGCGGGGCGAGCACAGATACGCAGTATTTT.

The chain couples TRBV29-1 to TRBJ1-2; TRBD1 matches 10 bases. With 7 bases clipped from V and 3 bases from J, the junction kept 8 bases outside the gene matches. The CDR3 consists of 14 residues. Germline V lookup: CDR1 SQVTM, CDR2 ANQGSEA. CDR3 nucleotide sequence: TGCAGCGCCGCCCCCGGGACAGGGGACTATGGCTACACCTTC. Its protein product is CSAAPGTGDYGYTF.

This clone has more than one count but fewer than ten. The chain joins TRBV7-9 to TRBJ1-4; D call uncertain. The CDR3 runs to 15 residues. CDR1 and CDR2 from the germline V gene are SEHNR and FQNEAQ (reference sequence). V was trimmed by 3 bases and J by 0 bases, leaving 8 bases between them. In DNA form, the CDR3 reads TGTGCCAGCAGCTTCTCGGTTTCAACTAATGAAAAACTGTTTTTT. It translates to CASSFSVSTNEKLFF. Filled out from reference TRBV7-9 and TRBJ1-4, the complete variable domain reads DTGVSQNPRHKITKRGQNVTFRCDPISEHNRLYWYRQTLGQGPEFLTYFQNEAQLEKSRLLSDRFSAERPKGSFSTLEIQRTEQGDSAMYLCASSFSVSTNEKLFFGSGTQLSVL.

V and J are TRBV7-6 and TRBJ2-7; D is possibly TRBD1 (5 bases). The germline gives CDR1 SGHVS, CDR2 FNYEAQ. This CDR3 comprises 15 residues. The V gene lost 5 bases and the J gene lost 3 bases, with 17 bases spanning the gap. CDR3 amino acids: CASSPRQRLYYEQYF. Written as DNA, the CDR3 is TGTGCCAGCAGCCCCAGACAGAGGCTCTACTACGAGCAGTACTTC.

V gene TRBV6-1 combines with J gene TRBJ2-7, with D maybe TRBD2 (6 bases). V dropped 5 bases and J dropped 4 bases, with 15 bases sitting between them. This CDR3 comprises 14 residues. Germline lookup yields CDR1 MNHNS and CDR2 SASEGT. The CDR3 nucleotides read TGTGCCAGCAGTTTCGACGGGGGAAGTTACGAGCAGTACTTC. Amino acid sequence: CASSFDGGSYEQYF.

The chain has TRBV7-6 and TRBJ2-5; a possible D gene is TRBD2 (6 bases). The last part of the DNA fits TRBJ2-7 better; the J call may be wrong. The germline V gene has CDR1 SGHVS and CDR2 FNYEAQ. The CDR3 runs 13 residues. CDR3 DNA sequence: TGTGCCAGCACTGCGGGGCCCGCCTACGAGCAGTACTTC. Protein sequence: CASTAGPAYEQYF.

This clone was observed a single time. The rearrangement joins TRBV25-1 to TRBJ2-3, with 9 positions matching TRBD2. This CDR3 is 16 amino acids long. Germline values: CDR1 MGHDK, CDR2 SYGVNS. With 0 bases clipped from V and 2 bases from J, the junction kept 3 bases outside the gene matches. CDR3 loop: CASSEYPSGITDTQYF. The CDR3 region has the DNA TGTGCCAGCAGTGAATATCCTAGCGGGATCACAGATACGCAGTATTTT. The full variable domain, completed using reference TRBV25-1 and TRBJ2-3, is EADIYQTPRYLVIGTGKKITLECSQTMGHDKMYWYQQDPGMELHLIHYSYGVNSTEKGDLSSESTVSRIRTEHFPLTLESARPSHTSQYLCASSEYPSGITDTQYFGPGTRLTVL.

J is TRBJ2-1 and V is TRBV7-9; 7 nucleotides align to TRBD2. Germline trimming cut 5 bases from V and 8 bases from J; bases unmatched to any gene: 12. Germline V gene data show CDR1 as SEHNR and CDR2 as FQNEAQ (reference sequence). The length of the CDR3 is 15 residues. The DNA for the CDR3 is TGTGCCAGCAGCCCCAGAGAGCTAGCGGACGATGAGCAGTTCTTC. Protein: CASSPRELADDEQFF.

This clone was detected only a few times. An end of the junction does not agree with germline; a read error may underlie this. The chain carries TRBV7-9 and TRBJ2-3; the D is unclear. This CDR3 is built from 14 residues. CDR1 and CDR2 (germline): SEHNR, FQNEAQ (reference sequence). The CDR3 is CSSSQSNSPDTQYF. The CDR3 coding sequence is TGTTCCAGCAGCCAGTCCAACAGTCCAGATACGCAGTATTTT.

The rearrangement joins TRBV27 to TRBJ2-5; 7 bases match TRBD1. Gene TRBJ2-7 matches the end of the DNA better, so the J call may be wrong. The germline V gene encodes CDR1 MNHEY and CDR2 SMNVEV (reference sequence). The CDR3 spans 14 residues. The CDR3 protein is CASSLVTGKNEQYF. The CDR3 coding sequence is TGTGCCAGCAGTTTAGTGACAGGGAAGAACGAGCAGTACTTC.

The chain employs TRBV6-5 and TRBJ1-4; 8 nucleotides align to TRBD1. This CDR3 spans 14 amino acids. Germline CDR1 and CDR2: MNHEY and SVGAGI. V trimming: 5 bases; J trimming: 7 bases; junction bases outside the gene matches: 6. For the CDR3, the DNA is TGTGCCAGCAGTAACGGACAGGGTGGTGAAAAACTGTTTTTT. It codes for CASSNGQGGEKLFF.

In the case of this clone: Other DNA sequences in this sample translate to the same CDR3. The CDR3: CASTTSSYEQYF. The CDR3 DNA follows: TGTGCCAGCACCACCAGTTCCTACGAGCAGTACTTC. V usage is TRBV2 and J usage is TRBJ2-7; no reliable D call. Trimming cost V 7 bases and J 1 base, with 8 bases left between them. Germline V gene data show CDR1 as SNHLY and CDR2 as FYNNEI. The CDR3 is 12 amino acids.

A note on this clone: The same CDR3 also results from other DNA sequences found in this sample. V is TRBV6-5 and J is TRBJ2-7; 11 positions match TRBD1. The CDR3 sequence is 14 residues long. Trimming at V came to 2 bases and at J to 5 bases, leaving 2 bases not matched to a gene. Germline CDR1 reads MNHEY; CDR2 reads SVGAGI. In DNA form, the CDR3 reads TGTGCCAGCAGTTACGGGACAGGGGGGAACGAGCAGTACTTC. Translated: CASSYGTGGNEQYF.

The V call is TRBV18, the J call TRBJ1-6; perhaps TRBD1 as D (6 bases). Germline V lookup: CDR1 KGHSH, CDR2 LQKENI. V was cut by 6 bases and J by 5 bases, with 14 bases left in between. The CDR3 spans 15 residues. CDR3 in DNA: TGTGCCAGCTCGCCAAGGGGGACCGATAATTCACCCCTCCACTTT. Its translation: CASSPRGTDNSPLHF.

V is TRBV19 and J is TRBJ2-3; 7 nucleotides match TRBD2. CDR3 size: 15 residues. V lost 3 bases to trimming and J lost 0 bases; unmatched junction nucleotides: 3. Germline-derived CDR1 and CDR2 are LNHDA and SQIVND (reference sequence). The CDR3 DNA sequence: TGTGCCAGTAGTATGGGTAGCGGGAGCACAGATACGCAGTATTTT. Translating gives CASSMGSGSTDTQYF.

CDR3 coding DNA: TGTGCCTCGGGACAGGGAGGGAGCAATCAGCCCCAGCATTTT. Translating gives CASGQGGSNQPQHF. V is TRBV10-3 and J is TRBJ1-5, with TRBD1 matching over 9 bases. The ends lost 11 bases at V and 1 base at J; junction bases unmatched: 6. This CDR3 comprises 14 residues. The germline V gene has CDR1 ENHRY and CDR2 SYGVKD.

The chain uses TRBV9 and TRBJ2-7; D is possibly TRBD1 (6 bases). There are 17 residues in the CDR3. The V and J ends lost 4 bases and 0 bases respectively, with 20 bases between them. Germline V gene sequence: CDR1 SGDLS, CDR2 YYNGEE. In nucleotides, the CDR3 is TGTGCCAGCAGCCCCAAGAAATGGACAGTGGCCTCCTACGAGCAGTACTTC. This encodes CASSPKKWTVASYEQYF.

The chain links TRBV5-4 to TRBJ2-3; the match to TRBD2 covers 8 bases. From germline, CDR1 is SGHNT and CDR2 YYREEE (reference sequence). The CDR3 totals 16 residues. With 0 bases clipped from V and 2 bases from J, the junction kept 5 bases outside the gene matches. CDR3 nucleotide sequence: TGTGCCAGCAGCTTGGTGCTGACTAGCGACACAGATACGCAGTATTTT. Amino acid sequence: CASSLVLTSDTDTQYF.

This clone was seen only a few times. The chain joins TRBV28 to TRBJ2-7, with TRBD1 as a possible D gene (6 bases). V lost 5 bases, J lost 3 bases, and 11 bases lay in between. CDR3 length equals 13 residues. The germline gives CDR1 MDHEN, CDR2 SYDVKM. CDR3 DNA sequence: TGTGCCAGCAGTGGAGAACAGGGCTACGAGCAGTACTTC. Residues: CASSGEQGYEQYF. The full variable domain, rest sourced from reference TRBV28 and TRBJ2-7, is DVKVTQSSRYLVKRTGEKVFLECVQDMDHENMFWYRQDPGLGLRLIYFSYDVKMKEKGDIPEGYSVSREKKERFSLILESASTNQTSMYLCASSGEQGYEQYFGPGTRLTVT.

This clone has just a few counts. V usage is TRBV6-6 and J usage is TRBJ2-7; the match to TRBD2 covers 11 bases. Losses at the gene ends were 10 bases for V and 4 bases for J; bases not matched to a gene: 3. Germline CDR1 is MNHNY and CDR2 is SVGAGI (reference sequence). The CDR3 extends over 12 amino acids. CDR3 residues: CAIGTSGYEQYF. For the CDR3, the DNA is TGTGCCATAGGGACTAGCGGTTACGAGCAGTACTTC.

The J gene is TRBJ1-3, the V gene TRBV5-4; tentative D call: TRBD1 (5 bases). Germline CDR1 reads SGHNT; CDR2 reads YYREEE (reference sequence). V lost 0 bases and J lost 2, with 9 bases in between. The CDR3 is 15 residues long. The CDR3 sequence: CASSLEAGPGNTIYF. The CDR3 DNA follows: TGTGCCAGCAGCTTGGAAGCAGGGCCTGGAAACACCATATATTTT.

This clone showed up just a few times. The chain is built from TRBV4-3 and TRBJ2-3; 11 nucleotides align to TRBD2. CDR3 size: 16 residues. Per the germline V gene, CDR1 is LGHNA and CDR2 is YSLEER. V lost 1 base, J lost 4 bases, and 4 bases stayed unmatched. Here the CDR3 reads CASSQGVAGGPDTQYF. For the CDR3, the DNA is TGCGCCAGCAGCCAAGGCGTAGCGGGAGGGCCAGATACGCAGTATTTT.